What follows are 24 T cell receptor beta chains derived from one specimen sequenced in a study of T-cell memory formation after mild COVID-19. TCRdb called the 5' RACE reads again in MiXCR, with one record for every CDR3 protein. The sample holds 150,000 to 200,000 distinct CDR3 sequences; around 15% are singletons and the top ten take about 2%. The sequenced sample consisted of PBMCs or a T cell subset sorted from them (not recorded which). The receptors here all came from an adult woman who had mild COVID-19 (a few samples of this study predate the infection). Cell type and time point are not known.

This clonotype was counted between two and nine times. The chain is built from TRBV29-1 and TRBJ2-7; D could derive from TRBD1 or TRBD2 (6 bases each). The ends were cut back, 5 bases at V and 4 bases at J, with 15 bases in the middle. The germline gives CDR1 SQVTM, CDR2 ANQGSEA. This CDR3 is 13 amino acids long. The CDR3 reads CSVFGGGRYEQYF. CDR3 bases: TGCAGCGTTTTCGGAGGGGGTAGGTACGAGCAGTACTTC.

This clonotype was observed at least ten times. The V call is TRBV5-1, the J call TRBJ2-1, with 8 bases that match TRBD1. Germline CDR1 SGHRS, CDR2 YFSETQ. The CDR3 runs 13 residues. The ends lost 0 bases at V and 9 bases at J; junction bases unmatched: 2. The CDR3, as DNA: TGCGCCAGCAGCTTGGACAGGGGGATTGAGCAGTTCTTC. Translated, it gives CASSLDRGIEQFF.

This sequence joins TRBV7-9 and TRBJ1-1; D not resolved. From germline, CDR1 is SEHNR and CDR2 FQNEAQ (reference sequence). This CDR3 contains 15 residues. The germline V and J ends were trimmed by 1 base and 5 bases, with 14 bases remaining between them. The CDR3 DNA reads TGTGCCAGCAGCTTAGGAGCAGGTCTCTGGACTGAAGCTTTCTTT. This codes for CASSLGAGLWTEAFF.

This clonotype was seen a handful of times. V gene TRBV6-5 combines with J gene TRBJ2-5, with 8 positions matching TRBD1. The CDR3 spans 19 residues. Germline lookup yields CDR1 MNHEY and CDR2 SVGAGI. V was pared by 0 bases and J by 3 bases, with 15 bases of the junction left unmatched. The CDR3 bases are TGTGCCAGCAGTTACTCCGGGTTTCCATCCGGGACAGGAAAAGAGACCCAGTACTTC. The encoded protein is CASSYSGFPSGTGKETQYF.

The chain couples TRBV29-1 to TRBJ1-5; D uncertain. The CDR3 is made up of 14 amino acids. Germline V lookup: CDR1 SQVTM, CDR2 ANQGSEA. V dropped 7 bases and J dropped 4 bases, with 17 bases sitting between them. The CDR3 coding sequence is TGCAGCGCCACAACCGGGGTAGAAAATCAGCCCCAGCATTTT. Translating gives CSATTGVENQPQHF.

The J gene is TRBJ2-7, the V gene TRBV6-5; possibly TRBD1 or TRBD2 for D (5 bases each). CDR3 size: 14 residues. The germline V gene has CDR1 MNHEY and CDR2 SVGAGI. V was clipped by 4 bases and J by 2 bases, with 12 bases between them. CDR3 coding DNA: TGTGCCAGCAGTTCGGGGACCGCAACCTACGAGCAGTACTTC. Amino acids: CASSSGTATYEQYF.

Ten or more counts support this clonotype. J is TRBJ2-2 and V is TRBV7-3; D remains unclear. CDR3 length: 11 residues. Germline lookup yields CDR1 SGHTA and CDR2 FQGTGA. Between the trimmed V and J ends, which lost 8 bases and 6 bases, there was a span of 7 bases. The DNA for the CDR3 is TGTGCCAGCGGTCGGGCCGGGGAGCTGTTTTTT. Its translation is CASGRAGELFF.

This chain's CDR3 is CASSESPHRRPYNEQFF. The DNA for the CDR3 is TGTGCCAGCAGTGAATCACCTCATCGCAGGCCCTACAATGAGCAGTTCTTC. The rearrangement joins TRBV25-1 to TRBJ2-1; D gene uncertain. V shed 1 base and J shed 2 bases, with 15 bases lying between them. This CDR3 is 17 amino acids long. Germline CDR1 and CDR2: MGHDK and SYGVNS. Full variable domain (missing parts from reference TRBV25-1 and TRBJ2-1): EADIYQTPRYLVIGTGKKITLECSQTMGHDKMYWYQQDPGMELHLIHYSYGVNSTEKGDLSSESTVSRIRTEHFPLTLESARPSHTSQYLCASSESPHRRPYNEQFFGPGTRLTVL.

This clonotype was detected only a few times. The genes are TRBV20-1 and TRBJ2-4; D is unresolved. This CDR3 is built from 14 residues. Trimming removed 3 bases at V and 1 base at J, with 10 bases between. Germline CDR1 reads DFQATT; CDR2 reads SNEGSKA (reference sequence). The CDR3 DNA reads TGCAGTGCTAGGGACGGCATGGCCAAAAACATTCAGTACTTC. Translating it yields CSARDGMAKNIQYF.

The rearrangement joins TRBV10-3 to TRBJ1-1; D is unresolved. This CDR3 is 14 amino acids long. Germline V gene lookup returns CDR1 ENHRY and CDR2 SYGVKD. V gave up 0 bases and J gave up 6 bases, with 11 bases separating them. The CDR3 coding sequence is TGTGCCATCAGTGAGTCACACTCCCTCGCTGAAGCTTTCTTT. Amino acid sequence: CAISESHSLAEAFF.

The chain joins TRBV24-1 to TRBJ2-2; TRBD1 matches 7 bases. There are 15 residues in the CDR3. From germline, CDR1 is KGHDR and CDR2 SFDVKD. Unmatched junction bases numbered 4, after V lost 6 bases and J lost 1 base. The CDR3 DNA reads as TGTGCCACCAGTCGGACAGGCGGGAACACCGGGGAGCTGTTTTTT. This encodes CATSRTGGNTGELFF.

This clonotype was observed a few times. The chain combines TRBV18 with TRBJ2-5, with 14 nucleotides matching TRBD2. V lost 2 bases and J lost 4; bases outside the gene matches: 9. CDR1 KGHSH and CDR2 LQKENI come from the germline V gene. The CDR3 runs 18 residues. CDR3 DNA: TGTGCCAGCTCACCAATCCCGGGACTAGCGGGAGTCGGAGAGACCCAGTACTTC. Protein product: CASSPIPGLAGVGETQYF.

The chain has TRBV20-1 and TRBJ2-7; tentative D call: TRBD1 (6 bases). The V end lost 2 bases, the J end lost 3 bases, and 14 bases lay between the germline ends. Germline CDR1 and CDR2: DFQATT and SNEGSKA (reference sequence). This CDR3 region has 14 residues. In DNA form, the CDR3 reads TGCAGTGCTAGACTTGGGGGCGTGAGCTACGAGCAGTACTTC. Its translation: CSARLGGVSYEQYF.

There are many counts of this clonotype. The chain employs TRBV19 and TRBJ1-1; D gene uncertain. The length of the CDR3 is 12 residues. Deletions cut 4 bases from V and 3 bases from J, with 6 bases between. CDR1 is LNHDA and CDR2 is SQIVND in the germline V gene (reference sequence). The CDR3 DNA reads as TGTGCCAGTAGTAAGGGTTACACTGAAGCTTTCTTT. Its protein is CASSKGYTEAFF.

The CDR3 region has the DNA TGTGCCAGCAGCGTAGCCAGCCTAGGGTCCTACAATGAGCAGTTCTTC. This codes for CASSVASLGSYNEQFF. The chain recombines TRBV9 with TRBJ2-1; no firm D call. The V gene's germline CDR1 is SGDLS and CDR2 YYNGEE. This CDR3 spans 16 amino acids. V was shortened by 0 bases and J by 1 base, with 11 bases between the two germline ends.

This clonotype was counted ten times or more. The J gene is TRBJ2-7, the V gene TRBV4-1; D is perhaps TRBD1 (6 bases). V gave up 2 bases and J gave up 1 base, with 12 bases separating them. The CDR3 has 15 residues. Looked up from germline, CDR1 is MGHRA and CDR2 is YSYEKL. The CDR3 bases are TGCGCCAGCAGCCAACCTCTAGGGGGATCCTACGAGCAGTACTTC. Translated: CASSQPLGGSYEQYF.

In this sample, this clonotype turned up a few times. This chain links TRBV20-1 with TRBJ2-1, with a tentative D call TRBD2 (6 bases). CDR3 length: 11 residues. The germline V and J ends were trimmed by 6 bases and 14 bases, with 17 bases remaining between them. CDR1 is DFQATT and CDR2 is SNEGSKA in the germline V gene (reference sequence). CDR3 bases: TGCAGTGCCCCCCGTGGTAGCGGAGAGTTCTTC. Translation: CSAPRGSGEFF.

The gene calls are TRBV7-2 and TRBJ2-5, with D possibly being TRBD1 (6 bases). Germline CDR1 and CDR2: SGHTA and FQGNSA. Deletions cut 5 bases from V and 5 bases from J, with 12 bases between. The CDR3 covers 13 residues. CDR3 nucleotides: TGTGCCAGCAGCCCTGACAGGTTGGAGACCCAGTACTTC. It encodes CASSPDRLETQYF.

This chain joins TRBV2 and TRBJ1-2; 9 bases match TRBD1. Looked up from germline, CDR1 is SNHLY and CDR2 is FYNNEI. The trim removed 5 bases at V and 8 bases at J, leaving 6 bases unmatched. The CDR3 loop spans 13 amino acids. The CDR3 sequence is CASSFGTGSGYTF. CDR3 coding DNA: TGTGCCAGCAGTTTCGGGACAGGGTCCGGCTACACCTTC.

This clonotype appeared many times. V is TRBV7-2 and J is TRBJ2-7, with a possible D match to TRBD1 (6 bases). This CDR3 spans 14 amino acids. V dropped 5 bases and J dropped 2 bases, with 13 bases sitting between them. The germline gives CDR1 SGHTA, CDR2 FQGNSA. The CDR3 nucleotides are TGTGCCAGCAGCCAAGGGGGTCCTACCTACGAGCAGTACTTC. Protein sequence: CASSQGGPTYEQYF.

This clonotype showed up just once. The chain is built from TRBV7-3 and TRBJ1-1; the D is unclear. The germline V gene has CDR1 SGHTA and CDR2 FQGTGA. The CDR3 spans 13 residues. V dropped 3 bases and J dropped 3 bases, with 8 bases sitting between them. The CDR3 loop reads CASSFSRDTEAFF. DNA for the CDR3: TGTGCCAGCAGCTTTTCCCGGGACACTGAAGCTTTCTTT.

The rearrangement joins TRBV6-5 to TRBJ2-7; a possible D gene is TRBD1 (5 bases). Germline assignment: CDR1 MNHEY and CDR2 SVGAGI. V gave up 8 bases and J gave up 2 bases, with 16 bases separating them. This CDR3 has 14 amino acids. CDR3 region: CASRRQTGPYEQYF. The DNA of the CDR3 is TGTGCCAGCCGCCGACAGACCGGCCCCTACGAGCAGTACTTC.

This chain connects TRBV7-2 to TRBJ2-1; possible D gene TRBD2, 5 bases. Trimming took 1 base from V and 5 from J, leaving 24 bases between them. The CDR3 has 19 amino acids. Germline CDR1 and CDR2: SGHTA and FQGNSA. CDR3 protein: CASSLVASGDRFGDNEQFF. The CDR3 DNA reads TGTGCCAGCAGCTTAGTTGCCAGCGGAGACCGTTTTGGGGACAATGAGCAGTTCTTC.

This clonotype was counted at least ten times. The chain carries TRBV28 and TRBJ2-3; D may be TRBD2 (6 bases). The CDR3 length is 15 residues. The V end was cut by 1 base, the J end by 6 bases, with 14 bases between. Germline values: CDR1 MDHEN, CDR2 SYDVKM. The CDR3 protein is CASSLYRGSSDTQYF. CDR3 sequence (DNA): TGTGCCAGCAGTTTATATCGGGGGTCATCCGATACGCAGTATTTT.